This TCR beta chain was found in a study of blood T cells in healthy people across ages. Germline V gives CDR1 MNHEY, CDR2 SMNVEV (reference sequence). The CDR3 spans 18 residues. J lost 3 bases, V lost 3 bases, and 9 bases had no gene match. Using a J-beta primer mix together with a sample-barcoded 5' primer, a second PCR was run for roughly 6 to 12 cycles. TCRdb reanalysed the 5' RACE reads using MiXCR and keeps one entry per CDR3 protein. This sample has hundreds of thousands of distinct CDR3 sequences, with 45% to 70% found just once. This sequence originates from a man aged 35 to 55 in good health. Sequencing was carried out using blood. The chain links TRBV27 to TRBJ2-3; 13 positions agree with TRBD2. The CDR3 DNA sequence: TGTGCCAGCAGTTTTAGGACTAGCGGGAGTAGGTTAACAGATACGCAGTATTTT. Translation: CASSFRTSGSRLTDTQYF.